This is a list of T cell receptor beta chains from one sample in a study of control samples from healthy donors and cancer patients. Only in-frame clones appear in the TCRdb table, and some are missing; sequencing was by immunoSEQ multiplex PCR. The table records 75,000 to 100,000 clones, around 92% of them present only once. Source material: blood. The receptor set was obtained from a man in his forties or fifties in good health. CDR3s include the opening cysteine and the closing phenylalanine or tryptophan. The order of the fields is J gene, D gene, clone size, V gene, CDR3 protein, CDR3 DNA. The D gene is left open where the match is weak. Some rows have no size entry. The others give once, few or many, or a class for an expanded clone.

TRBJ1-4	TRBD1	.	TRBV7-9	CASSLGPGGTNEKLFF	TGTGCCAGCAGCTTAGGCCCAGGGGGCACTAATGAAAAACTGTTTTTT
TRBJ1-5	TRBD1	.	TRBV6-5	CASSSGQGFGQPQHF	TGTGCCAGCAGTTCCGGACAGGGGTTTGGTCAGCCCCAGCATTTT
TRBJ2-7	.	.	TRBV5-5	CASSPPPPLWGYEQYF	TGTGCCAGCAGCCCCCCTCCCCCTTTGTGGGGATACGAGCAGTACTTC
TRBJ2-7	.	.	TRBV6-5	CASSQAGRVNEQYF	TGTGCCAGCAGTCAGGCAGGCAGGGTAAACGAGCAGTACTTC
TRBJ2-2	TRBD2	.	TRBV6-2/TRBV6-3	CASSRGGNTGELFF	TGTGCCAGCAGCCGGGGGGGGAACACCGGGGAGCTGTTTTTT
TRBJ1-2	.	.	TRBV29-1	CSVHGSTGGYTF	TGCAGCGTTCATGGCTCAACGGGGGGCTACACCTTC
TRBJ2-7	TRBD1	.	TRBV18	CASSGQGASYEQYF	TGTGCCAGCTCCGGACAGGGGGCGTCCTACGAGCAGTACTTC
TRBJ2-2	.	.	TRBV6-6	CASSADRNTGELFF	TGTGCCAGCAGTGCGGACAGAAACACCGGGGAGCTGTTTTTT
TRBJ2-7	.	few	TRBV5-1	CASSLSGGGMSYEQYF	TGCGCCAGCAGCTTGAGTGGCGGTGGGATGTCCTACGAGCAGTACTTC
TRBJ2-2	.	.	TRBV11-2	CASSLDRDRWAQGSGELFF	TGTGCCAGCAGCTTAGATCGGGATCGTTGGGCCCAGGGGTCCGGGGAGCTGTTTTTT
TRBJ2-7	.	.	TRBV5-6	CASSLGGSFYEQYF	TGTGCCAGCAGCTTGGGGGGCAGCTTTTACGAGCAGTACTTC
TRBJ2-2	TRBD1	once	TRBV5-1	CASRGTGLNTGELFF	TGCGCCAGCAGAGGGACAGGGCTGAACACCGGGGAGCTGTTTTTT
TRBJ1-1	.	.	TRBV19	CASRASDRRTNTEAFF	TGTGCCAGTAGGGCAAGTGACAGGAGGACTAACACTGAAGCTTTCTTT
TRBJ2-3	.	.	TRBV6-5	CASSLGLSTDTQYF	TGTGCCAGCAGTTTGGGACTTAGCACAGATACGCAGTATTTT
TRBJ1-6	.	.	TRBV30	CAWKIFTNSPLHF	TGTGCCTGGAAGATATTCACTAATTCACCCCTCCACTTT
TRBJ2-7	TRBD1	.	TRBV5-1	CASSQETTGNVQYF	TGCGCCAGCAGTCAGGAGACGACAGGGAATGTGCAGTACTTC
TRBJ2-3	.	once	TRBV6-5	CASSYGGLDTQYF	TGTGCCAGCAGTTATGGGGGGCTGGATACGCAGTATTTT
TRBJ2-7	.	.	TRBV5-1	CASSLVSGAAYEQYF	TGCGCCAGCAGCTTGGTTTCCGGGGCAGCCTACGAGCAGTACTTC
TRBJ1-3	.	.	TRBV7-2	CASSFTDLNTIYF	TGTGCCAGCAGCTTTACAGACTTAAACACCATATATTTT
TRBJ1-2	.	.	TRBV6-5	CASSHGNDYGYTF	TGTGCCAGCAGCCACGGGAACGACTATGGCTACACCTTC
TRBJ1-2	.	few	TRBV7-9	CASSLEVGQDGYTF	TGTGCCAGCAGCTTAGAGGTGGGGCAAGATGGCTACACCTTC
TRBJ1-1	.	.	TRBV15	CATSRGGGNTEAFF	TGTGCCACCAGCAGAGGAGGGGGGAACACTGAAGCTTTCTTT
TRBJ2-1	.	.	TRBV3-1/TRBV3-2	CASSLQGIEQFF	TGTGCCAGCAGCCTTCAGGGTATTGAGCAGTTCTTC
TRBJ1-3	TRBD1	.	TRBV27	CASSGDSGNTIYF	TGTGCCAGCAGTGGGGACAGTGGAAACACCATATATTTT
TRBJ1-1	.	.	TRBV4-2	CASSQDQVRLTEAFF	TGTGCCAGCAGCCAAGATCAGGTAAGGCTGACTGAAGCTTTCTTT
TRBJ1-4	.	.	TRBV7-9	CASSFGTEKLFF	TGTGCCAGCAGCTTTGGCACCGAAAAACTGTTTTTT
TRBJ1-2	.	.	TRBV6-5	CASSSLGVGYTF	TGTGCCAGCAGTTCCCTCGGTGTTGGCTACACCTTC
TRBJ2-3	.	.	TRBV2	CASKSDTQYF	TGTGCCAGCAAATCGGATACGCAGTATTTT
TRBJ1-1	.	once	TRBV29-1	CSVSPNSRGDTEAFF	TGCAGCGTTTCCCCGAATTCTCGCGGGGACACTGAAGCTTTCTTT
TRBJ2-2	.	.	TRBV5-6	CASSLWGPGTGELFF	TGTGCCAGCAGCTTGTGGGGCCCGGGCACCGGGGAGCTGTTTTTT
TRBJ2-5	.	.	TRBV7-3	CASSLQGLLGETQYF	TGTGCCAGCAGCTTACAGGGGCTTCTTGGTGAGACCCAGTACTTC
TRBJ2-3	.	.	TRBV18	CASSRDTGKVDTQYF	TGTGCCAGCTCGCGGGACACCGGGAAGGTAGATACGCAGTATTTT
TRBJ1-1	.	.	TRBV14	CASSQEMNTEAFF	TGTGCCAGCAGCCAAGAAATGAACACTGAAGCTTTCTTT
TRBJ1-6	.	.	TRBV6-5	CATRLQGLYSPLHF	TGTGCCACCCGCCTCCAGGGTTTATATTCACCCCTCCACTTT
TRBJ1-1	.	.	TRBV18	CASSPPRANTEAFF	TGTGCCAGCTCACCTCCCAGGGCGAACACTGAAGCTTTCTTT
TRBJ1-2	.	.	TRBV5-4	CASSLGNPNYGYTF	TGTGCCAGCAGCTTAGGGAACCCTAACTATGGCTACACCTTC
TRBJ2-1	.	.	TRBV5-1	CASSYLSGSSSYNEQFF	TGCGCCAGCAGCTACCTAAGCGGGTCCAGCTCCTACAATGAGCAGTTCTTC